The 8 T cell receptor beta chains below were found in one sample sequenced in a study of blood T cells in healthy people across ages. For the second PCR, which ran for about 7 to 11 cycles, a sample-barcoded 5' primer and a J-beta primer mix were used. Each CDR3 protein gets one entry after TCRdb re-called the 5' RACE reads with MiXCR. The sample includes approximately 900,000 distinct CDR3 sequences, 25% to 30% of them seen just once. These data are also associated with another study on T cells of mothers and their children.

The sequenced material came from blood. These receptors all come from a woman in her thirties or forties in good health.

This chain uses TRBV7-9 with TRBJ1-2; D unclear. CDR1 and CDR2 from the germline V gene are SEHNR and FQNEAQ (reference sequence). CDR3 length equals 15 residues. With 0 bases removed from V and 4 bases from J, the gap between germline ends came to 12 bases. The CDR3 spells CASSLAPLTGYGYTF. The CDR3 nucleotides read TGTGCCAGCAGCTTAGCTCCCCTTACCGGCTATGGCTACACCTTC.

The V call is TRBV4-1, the J call TRBJ1-5; D perhaps matches TRBD1 (5 bases). Per the germline V gene, CDR1 is MGHRA and CDR2 is YSYEKL. V was clipped by 0 bases and J by 7 bases, with 7 bases between them. The CDR3 spans 13 residues. The CDR3 sequence: CASSQEGEQPQHF. The CDR3 DNA reads TGCGCCAGCAGCCAAGAGGGGGAGCAGCCCCAGCATTTT.

As for this clonotype: A single base separates this from a much larger clone, so it may be a read error. The CDR3 region has the DNA TGTGCCAGCAACCCGGACGCGGGACAGGGAAACTATGGCTACACCTTC. This gives the protein CASNPDAGQGNYGYTF. The genes are TRBV5-4 and TRBJ1-2; TRBD1 matches 9 bases. The CDR3 is 16 amino acids. Germline assignment: CDR1 SGHNT and CDR2 YYREEE (reference sequence). The junction had 11 bases not matched to a gene; V was cut back by 6 bases and J by 2 bases. The variable domain in full, completed from reference TRBV5-4 and TRBJ1-2, reads ETGVTQSPTHLIKTRGQQVTLRCSSQSGHNTVSWYQQALGQGPQFIFQYYREEENGRGNFPPRFSGLQFPNYSSELNVNALELDDSALYLCASNPDAGQGNYGYTFGSGTRLTVV.

This clonotype appeared a few times. V gene TRBV6-4 combines with J gene TRBJ2-1; TRBD1 matches at 9 bases. Germline V gene sequence: CDR1 MRHNA, CDR2 SNTAGT. The V gene end was trimmed by 4 bases and the J gene end by 10 bases; junction bases not matched to a gene: 8. The CDR3 has 14 residues. CDR3 in DNA: TGTGCCAGCAGTGCTACAGGGGGCTCGGGAGAGCAGTTCTTC. It codes for CASSATGGSGEQFF.

Many counts were recorded for this clonotype. The rearrangement links TRBV7-2 to TRBJ2-1, with 14 bases aligning to TRBD2. CDR1 is SGHTA, CDR2 FQGNSA, per germline. The CDR3 runs 17 residues. The ends lost 1 base at V and 6 bases at J; junction bases unmatched: 5. CDR3 amino acids: CASSLGGLAGGSNEQFF. CDR3 DNA: TGTGCCAGCAGCTTAGGAGGACTAGCGGGGGGAAGCAATGAGCAGTTCTTC.

V usage is TRBV12-3 or TRBV12-4 and J usage is TRBJ1-5; D is uncertain. The CDR3 is 12 amino acids. Deletions cut 3 bases from V and 7 bases from J, with 7 bases between. The CDR3 DNA sequence: TGTGCCAGCAGTTTCAGTCGGCAGCCCCAGCATTTT. This codes for CASSFSRQPQHF.

This chain links TRBV28 with TRBJ2-7, with 7 positions matching TRBD1. In germline, CDR1 is MDHEN, CDR2 SYDVKM. Germline trimming cut 6 bases from V and 7 bases from J; bases unmatched to any gene: 9. The CDR3 covers 13 residues. CDR3 DNA: TGTGCCAGCAGACAGGGGCTGTATGGAGAGCAGTACTTC. As protein: CASRQGLYGEQYF. The complete variable domain, with remaining parts taken from reference TRBV28 and TRBJ2-7, reads DVKVTQSSRYLVKRTGEKVFLECVQDMDHENMFWYRQDPGLGLRLIYFSYDVKMKEKGDIPEGYSVSREKKERFSLILESASTNQTSMYLCASRQGLYGEQYFGPGTRLTVT.

The chain carries TRBV7-2 and TRBJ2-5; D unclear. The V and J ends lost 5 bases and 2 bases respectively, with 15 bases between them. The CDR3 covers 15 residues. CDR1 SGHTA and CDR2 FQGNSA come from the germline V gene. CDR3: CASSPRSTIQETQYF. The DNA for the CDR3 is TGTGCCAGCAGCCCCAGGTCGACGATTCAAGAGACCCAGTACTTC.